This entry lists 32 T cell receptor beta chains sequenced from one sample in a study of cytomegalovirus exposure and HLA in healthy donors. Primers for the PCR totalled 60 Vbeta and 13 Jbeta. Sequenced by immunoSEQ multiplex PCR; TCRdb stores in-frame clones only, minus some. The sample lists 120,000 or so clones, 81% occurring once. The specimen was PBMCs. These receptors originate from a woman in her thirties or forties in good health and CMV-seronegative.

The J gene is TRBJ2-3, the V gene TRBV11-2; TRBD1 aligns across 9 bases. CDR3 length: 17 amino acids. J was trimmed by 2 bases and V by 4 bases; bases with no gene match: 10. The germline gives CDR1 SGHAT, CDR2 FQNNGV. The CDR3 is CASSSHDRGMNTDTQYF. As DNA, the CDR3 is TGTGCCAGCAGCTCACACGACAGGGGGATGAACACAGATACGCAGTATTTT.

The V call is TRBV13, the J call TRBJ2-1; D gene ambiguous. The CDR3 consists of 15 residues. Trimming shortened V by 4 bases and J by 2 bases, and 12 bases separated the two germline ends. Per the germline V gene, CDR1 is PRHDT and CDR2 is FYEKMQ (reference sequence). CDR3 loop: CASSSRSSAYNEQFF. The CDR3 bases are TGTGCCAGCAGCTCCCGGTCCTCCGCCTACAATGAGCAGTTCTTC.

CDR3 sequence: CASSLLAGMAMNTEAFF. CDR3 DNA sequence: TGTGCCAGCAGTTTATTGGCAGGGATGGCCATGAACACTGAAGCTTTCTTT. V gene TRBV27 combines with J gene TRBJ1-1; D is perhaps TRBD1 (5 bases). The germline gives CDR1 MNHEY, CDR2 SMNVEV (reference sequence). The germline V and J ends were trimmed by 1 base and 0 bases, with 15 bases remaining between them. The CDR3 is 17 residues long.

The V call is TRBV27, the J call TRBJ2-7, with TRBD1 identical over 7 bases. CDR1 and CDR2 from the germline V gene are MNHEY and SMNVEV (reference sequence). V lost 1 base, J lost 5 bases, and 8 bases stayed unmatched. The length of the CDR3 is 15 residues. CDR3 sequence reads: CASSLWSRGIDEQYF. CDR3 in DNA: TGTGCCAGCAGTTTATGGTCCAGGGGGATAGACGAGCAGTACTTC.

This clone occurred once. The rearrangement joins TRBV5-8 to TRBJ2-1; 7 nucleotides match TRBD1. Trimming took 0 bases from V and 2 from J; bases not matched to a gene: 2. The CDR3 runs 15 residues. Germline CDR1 and CDR2: SGHTS and YDEGEE. CDR3: CASSLDQGAYNEQFF. The DNA for the CDR3 is TGTGCCAGCAGCTTGGACCAGGGGGCCTACAATGAGCAGTTCTTC. The whole variable domain, remainder taken from reference TRBV5-8 and TRBJ2-1, is EAGVTQSPTHLIKTRGQQATLRCSPISGHTSVYWYQQALGLGLQFLLWYDEGEERNRGNFPPRFSGRQFPNYSSELNVNALELEDSALYLCASSLDQGAYNEQFFGPGTRLTVL.

The chain uses TRBV5-5 and TRBJ1-2, with D possibly TRBD1 on 6 matching bases. Germline V gene lookup returns CDR1 SGHKS and CDR2 YYEKEE (reference sequence). CDR3 length: 18 amino acids. V was shortened by 0 bases and J by 0 bases, with 18 bases between the two germline ends. The CDR3, as DNA: TGTGCCAGCAGCTTGGCCACCAGGGGTAGAATGACTAACTATGGCTACACCTTC. It codes for CASSLATRGRMTNYGYTF. Drawing the rest from reference TRBV5-5 and TRBJ1-2, the complete variable domain is DAGVTQSPTHLIKTRGQQVTLRCSPISGHKSVSWYQQVLGQGPQFIFQYYEKEERGRGNFPDRFSARQFPNYSSELNVNALLLGDSALYLCASSLATRGRMTNYGYTFGSGTRLTVV.

The rearrangement joins TRBV28 to TRBJ2-5; D is ambiguous. CDR1 is MDHEN and CDR2 is SYDVKM in the germline V gene. Trimming removed 8 bases at V and 6 bases at J, with 13 bases between. The CDR3 extends over 12 amino acids. Here the CDR3 DNA reads TGTGCCAGCGGGCCCCCCTACAAGACCCAGTACTTC. Protein: CASGPPYKTQYF.

The chain links TRBV7-2 to TRBJ1-4; D is unclear. The CDR3 spans 14 residues. The V and J ends lost 0 bases and 7 bases respectively, with 9 bases between them. Looked up from germline, CDR1 is SGHTA and CDR2 is FQGNSA. CDR3: CASSLAGRGEKLFF. Written as DNA, the CDR3 is TGTGCCAGCAGCTTAGCAGGGCGGGGTGAAAAACTGTTTTTT.

This clone showed up just a few times. The chain is built from TRBV6-1 and TRBJ1-4; D call uncertain. V lost 6 bases to trimming and J lost 8 bases, with 13 bases between them. Germline V gene sequence: CDR1 MNHNS, CDR2 SASEGT. The CDR3 is 13 residues long. The CDR3 nucleotides are TGTGCCAGCAGGCACCCCCCGGAGGAAAAACTGTTTTTT. It specifies CASRHPPEEKLFF.

The V gene is TRBV5-1, the J gene TRBJ1-3; D call uncertain. This CDR3 is 17 amino acids long. CDR1 is SGHRS, CDR2 YFSETQ, per germline. The V end was cut by 1 base, the J end by 0 bases, with 14 bases between. CDR3 coding DNA: TGCGCCAGCAGCTTGCCAGCGACGGGGAGCTCTGGAAACACCATATATTTT. Translation: CASSLPATGSSGNTIYF.

The chain couples TRBV18 to TRBJ1-1, with unresolved D. The germline gives CDR1 KGHSH, CDR2 LQKENI. The CDR3 is made up of 15 amino acids. Trimming cost V 3 bases and J 1 base, with 12 bases left between them. CDR3 bases: TGTGCCAGCTCACCGTCATCCAGACAGAACACTGAAGCTTTCTTT. Its translation: CASSPSSRQNTEAFF.

This chain links TRBV19 with TRBJ2-7; D call uncertain. Germline assignment: CDR1 LNHDA and CDR2 SQIVND (reference sequence). Between the trimmed V and J ends, which lost 1 base and 4 bases, there was a span of 14 bases. CDR3 size: 15 residues. The CDR3 DNA is TGTGCCAGTAGTATAGCTTGGGCCAAGGAATACGAGCAGTACTTC. Encoded protein: CASSIAWAKEYEQYF.

This chain joins TRBV19 and TRBJ1-1; 8 bases map to TRBD1. The CDR3 covers 15 residues. Germline V lookup: CDR1 LNHDA, CDR2 SQIVND (reference sequence). J was trimmed by 4 bases and V by 5 bases; bases with no gene match: 9. The CDR3 sequence: CASSEGGTGGTEAFF. In DNA, the CDR3 is TGTGCCAGTAGTGAAGGGGGAACAGGGGGCACTGAAGCTTTCTTT.

This sequence joins TRBV29-1 and TRBJ1-2; D possibly corresponds to TRBD1 (6 bases). Trimming took off 7 bases at V and 2 bases at J, with 20 bases between the two ends. This CDR3 comprises 15 residues. From germline, CDR1 is SQVTM and CDR2 ANQGSEA. The CDR3 DNA reads as TGCAGCGCAAGTCATCAACCCCAGGGGAACTATGGCTACACCTTC. It yields the protein CSASHQPQGNYGYTF.

The chain couples TRBV6-5 to TRBJ2-7; maybe TRBD1 (6 bases). CDR3 size: 13 residues. CDR1 is MNHEY and CDR2 is SVGAGI in the germline V gene. V was cut by 6 bases and J by 8 bases, with 17 bases left in between. DNA for the CDR3: TGTGCCAGCAGCCGACGGACAGCTCTAAAGCAGTACTTC. Protein product: CASSRRTALKQYF.

V gene TRBV7-9 combines with J gene TRBJ2-7, with 14 bases identical to TRBD2. Germline V gene lookup returns CDR1 SEHNR and CDR2 FQNEAQ (reference sequence). CDR3 length: 15 residues. Losses at the gene ends were 5 bases for V and 3 bases for J; bases not matched to a gene: 3. The CDR3 DNA follows: TGTGCCAGCAGCACGACTAGCGGGAGGGTCTACGAGCAGTACTTC. The encoded protein is CASSTTSGRVYEQYF.

The table lists this clone with many counts. This sample includes further DNA sequences coding for the same CDR3. V usage is TRBV18 and J usage is TRBJ1-1, with TRBD1 matching over 7 bases. V trimming: 1 base; J trimming: 3 bases; junction bases outside the gene matches: 2. The germline CDR1 and CDR2 sequences are KGHSH and LQKENI. The CDR3 has 14 residues. DNA for the CDR3: TGTGCCAGCTCACCACGAGACAGGGACACTGAAGCTTTCTTT. Its translation is CASSPRDRDTEAFF. Using reference TRBV18 and TRBJ1-1 for the parts outside the CDR3, the full variable domain is NAGVMQNPRHLVRRRGQEARLRCSPMKGHSHVYWYRQLPEEGLKFMVYLQKENIIDESGMPKERFSAEFPKEGPSILRIQQVVRGDSAAYFCASSPRDRDTEAFFGQGTRLTVV.

This clone has a handful of counts. The chain has TRBV5-1 and TRBJ1-4; perhaps TRBD1 as D (6 bases). Germline V gene lookup returns CDR1 SGHRS and CDR2 YFSETQ. CDR3 length: 15 residues. V lost 4 bases, J lost 6 bases, and 16 bases lay in between. CDR3 residues: CASSQGQSRDEKLFF. CDR3 in DNA: TGCGCCAGCAGCCAAGGACAGTCCAGGGATGAAAAACTGTTTTTT.

V and J are TRBV5-4 and TRBJ1-1, with 7 positions matching TRBD1. This CDR3 spans 16 amino acids. Germline loops: CDR1 SGHNT, CDR2 YYREEE (reference sequence). Losses at the gene ends were 5 bases for V and 10 bases for J; bases not matched to a gene: 20. The CDR3 loop is CASSSGGQQGLKGAFF. In DNA, the CDR3 is TGTGCCAGCAGTTCTGGGGGACAACAGGGGTTAAAAGGAGCTTTCTTT.

In regard to this clone: Within the sample, other DNA sequences also encode this same CDR3. The V call is TRBV5-1, the J call TRBJ1-2; D possibly corresponds to TRBD1 (6 bases). V lost 4 bases, J lost 4 bases, and 11 bases lay in between. The CDR3 is 13 residues long. Germline values: CDR1 SGHRS, CDR2 YFSETQ. The CDR3 protein is CASSPQGSYGYTF. In DNA, the CDR3 is TGCGCCAGCAGCCCCCAGGGGAGCTATGGCTACACCTTC. The full variable domain, its missing parts supplied by reference TRBV5-1 and TRBJ1-2, is KAGVTQTPRYLIKTRGQQVTLSCSPISGHRSVSWYQQTPGQGLQFLFEYFSETQRNKGNFPGRFSGRQFSNSRSEMNVSTLELGDSALYLCASSPQGSYGYTFGSGTRLTVV.

The chain carries TRBV5-1 and TRBJ1-2; 7 bases align to TRBD1. V shed 7 bases and J 4 bases; nucleotides not matched to a gene: 7. CDR1 is SGHRS, CDR2 YFSETQ, per germline. CDR3 length: 13 amino acids. CDR3 DNA sequence: TGCGCCAGCGGTAGGGGGCAAGGCTATGGCTACACCTTC. It encodes CASGRGQGYGYTF.

The rearrangement joins TRBV11-2 to TRBJ1-1; D may be TRBD1 (6 bases). Germline CDR1 and CDR2: SGHAT and FQNNGV. The CDR3 length is 14 residues. With 5 bases removed from V and 1 base from J, the gap between germline ends came to 11 bases. The CDR3: CASSLFRGNTEAFF. Here the CDR3 DNA reads TGTGCCAGCAGCCTTTTCAGGGGGAACACTGAAGCTTTCTTT.

This clone was found once. The chain couples TRBV2 to TRBJ2-3, with 13 bases matching TRBD2. V shed 6 bases, J shed 0 bases, and the junction held 9 bases outside the gene matches. Germline V gives CDR1 SNHLY, CDR2 FYNNEI. The CDR3 is 18 residues long. CDR3 protein: CASSPGLAGPSSTDTQYF. The CDR3, as DNA: TGTGCCAGCAGCCCGGGACTAGCGGGGCCAAGTAGCACAGATACGCAGTATTTT.

This chain joins TRBV18 and TRBJ2-5, with 10 bases identical to TRBD2. The CDR3 is made up of 15 amino acids. J lost 1 base, V lost 4 bases, and 3 bases had no gene match. Germline V CDR1 and CDR2: KGHSH, LQKENI. Written as DNA, the CDR3 is TGTGCCAGCTCACTTCGGACTAGCGGCCAAGAGACCCAGTACTTC. The encoded protein is CASSLRTSGQETQYF.

The chain is built from TRBV10-2 and TRBJ2-5; D may be TRBD1 (5 bases). Looked up from germline, CDR1 is WSHSY and CDR2 is SAAADI. The CDR3 is made up of 16 amino acids. Trimming left V 0 bases short and J 2 bases short, with 13 bases between. The CDR3 is CASSESRGTGQETQYF. CDR3 DNA: TGCGCCAGCAGTGAGTCTAGGGGAACAGGACAAGAGACCCAGTACTTC.

The rearrangement uses TRBV5-1 and TRBJ1-1; D is ambiguous. Germline V lookup: CDR1 SGHRS, CDR2 YFSETQ. Between the trimmed V and J ends, which lost 4 bases and 2 bases, there was a span of 6 bases. The CDR3 runs 12 residues. CDR3 sequence reads: CASSRSNTEAFF. The CDR3 DNA reads TGCGCCAGCAGCCGGAGCAACACTGAAGCTTTCTTT.

The chain recombines TRBV7-6 with TRBJ2-1; tentatively, D is TRBD2 (6 bases). The V gene lost 0 bases and the J gene lost 1 base, with 25 bases spanning the gap. The CDR3 loop spans 21 amino acids. Germline V gives CDR1 SGHVS, CDR2 FNYEAQ. DNA of the CDR3: TGTGCCAGCAGCTTAGCGCTGGGAGTTAGCGGTCTAGTAGAGTCCTACAATGAGCAGTTCTTC. Translated: CASSLALGVSGLVESYNEQFF.

V is TRBV30 and J is TRBJ2-4; 11 bases agree with TRBD2. CDR3 length equals 14 residues. CDR1 and CDR2 from the germline V gene are GTSNPN and SVGIG (reference sequence). The ends lost 1 base at V and 6 bases at J; junction bases unmatched: 2. The CDR3: CAWSATSGGNIQYF. CDR3 sequence (DNA): TGTGCCTGGAGTGCCACTAGCGGGGGAAACATTCAGTACTTC.

The gene calls are TRBV11-2 and TRBJ1-1; 8 bases agree with TRBD1. V lost 5 bases and J lost 4; bases outside the gene matches: 6. CDR3 length: 14 amino acids. Germline V CDR1 and CDR2: SGHAT, FQNNGV. In nucleotides, the CDR3 is TGTGCCAGCAGCCGATATCAGGGGGCCACTGAAGCTTTCTTT. This codes for CASSRYQGATEAFF.

The genes are TRBV18 and TRBJ2-1; 8 bases line up with TRBD1. J lost 7 bases, V lost 6 bases, and 14 bases had no gene match. The CDR3 sequence is 16 residues long. The germline CDR1 and CDR2 sequences are KGHSH and LQKENI. CDR3 nucleotides: TGTGCCAGCTCGTTTAATTTTCAGGGGGCGTCAAATGAGCAGTTCTTC. Translation: CASSFNFQGASNEQFF.

This CDR3 reads CASSVDGGLNPYEQYF. The DNA for the CDR3 is TGTGCCAGCAGCGTAGATGGGGGGTTGAACCCCTACGAGCAGTACTTC. The chain is built from TRBV9 and TRBJ2-7; the D gene is possibly TRBD2 (6 bases). Trimming removed 0 bases at V and 2 bases at J, with 15 bases between. The germline CDR1 and CDR2 sequences are SGDLS and YYNGEE. CDR3 length equals 16 residues.

The rearrangement joins TRBV12-2 to TRBJ2-3; the table's D call TRBD1 went unverified against the DNA. TRBV12-2 is a listed pseudogene. The CDR3 has 15 amino acids. DNA of the CDR3: TGTGCGGACCGGCAGGGCAAATTAGAGACAGATACGCAGTATTTT. This gives the protein CADRQGKLETDTQYF.